The entry below gives a single T cell receptor (beta chain) sequence along with its context. Its antigen remains unidentified. The entry originates in a study of shared clonotypes between healthy human individuals. Study background: CD4 naive cells filled three plates per donor, CD4 memory three, CD8 naive two and CD8 memory one. Study conclusions and caveats: How much donors shared clonotypes was expected to be affected by sequencing depth. The study found roughly 5% of naive CD4 clonotypes shared across several donors.

Subsets obtained from CD4+ cells comprised CD45RA+ naive and CD45RA-negative memory cells. The junction had 9 bases not matched to a gene; V was cut back by 7 bases and J by 0 bases. This CDR3 has 16 residues. Looked up from germline, CDR1 is MGHRA and CDR2 is YSYEKL. The method was immunoSEQ multiplex PCR; TCRdb's version includes in-frame clones alone and lacks a portion of them. The table has more than 2 million clones, 90% to 97% seen once; the top ten hold about 0.13%. The receptor's source is a man younger than 30 in good health. V gene TRBV4-1 combines with J gene TRBJ1-3, with 7 bases that match TRBD1. The sequencing sample was made of naive CD4+ T cells sorted from blood. Described subset: CD45RA+ positively selected. The CDR3 DNA follows: TGCGCCAGCACGCAAGGACAGGCCGTCTCTGGAAACACCATATATTTT. Translating gives CASTQGQAVSGNTIYF.